The 14 T cell receptor beta chains below all came from one sample that was sequenced in a study of T cells in Graves' hyperthyroidism and ophthalmopathy. Amplified TCR beta CDR3 regions derived from RNA transcripts. When the TCR CDR3 underwent first-round RT-PCR, the HTBI primer set was used. TCRdb passed the multiplex PCR reads through MiXCR, listing each CDR3 protein once. The sample lists some 210,000 distinct CDR3 sequences, over 15% occurring once. Specimen: blood. These receptors were taken from a man between 45 and 60 years old with Graves' hyperthyroidism.

This clonotype was counted ten times or more. The rearrangement uses TRBV11-2 and TRBJ2-7; no clear D. The CDR3 has 14 amino acids. Germline values: CDR1 SGHAT, CDR2 FQNNGV. V gave up 0 bases and J gave up 3 bases, with 9 bases separating them. The CDR3 DNA is TGTGCCAGCAGCTTAGATCGGCTAGACTACGAGCAGTACTTC. Protein product: CASSLDRLDYEQYF.

The chain is built from TRBV5-1 and TRBJ2-1; perhaps D is TRBD1 or TRBD2 (5 bases each). Looked up from germline, CDR1 is SGHRS and CDR2 is YFSETQ. The CDR3 contains 16 residues. Trimming stripped 3 bases from V and 10 bases from J, with 23 bases between. The DNA of the CDR3 is TGCGCCAGCAGCTCCCTTCTAGGGGCCTCTTCTAGCGAGCAGTTCTTC. This sequence encodes CASSSLLGASSSEQFF.

In its sample, this clonotype was seen many times. J is TRBJ1-1 and V is TRBV10-3; 8 bases match TRBD1. V shed 7 bases, J shed 2 bases, and the junction held 3 bases outside the gene matches. CDR1 is ENHRY and CDR2 is SYGVKD in the germline V gene. The CDR3 totals 13 residues. Written as DNA, the CDR3 is TGTGCCATCACAGGGGGCCCAAACACTGAAGCTTTCTTT. The encoded protein is CAITGGPNTEAFF.

In this sample, this clonotype turned up a few times. A much larger clone sits a single nucleotide away, making a read error possible. This rearrangement joins TRBV7-2 to TRBJ2-1; D call uncertain. CDR3 length: 11 residues. Germline loops: CDR1 SGHTA, CDR2 FQGNSA. V was cut by 3 bases and J by 7 bases, with 4 bases left in between. For the CDR3, the DNA is TGTGCCAGCAGCTTCGCGAATGAGCAGTTCTTC. Translating it yields CASSFANEQFF.

This clonotype was seen many times. This chain connects TRBV28 to TRBJ2-7, with 8 bases matching TRBD2. CDR1 and CDR2 from the germline V gene are MDHEN and SYDVKM. There are 14 residues in the CDR3. The ends lost 6 bases at V and 0 bases at J; junction bases unmatched: 4. CDR3 protein: CASRPAGGSYEQYF. Here the CDR3 DNA reads TGTGCCAGCAGACCCGCGGGGGGCTCCTACGAGCAGTACTTC.

This clonotype has more than one count but fewer than ten. The rearrangement uses TRBV4-2 and TRBJ1-5; D might be TRBD1 (5 bases). V gave up 7 bases and J gave up 3 bases, with 10 bases separating them. This CDR3 is 13 amino acids long. Germline CDR1 and CDR2: LGHNA and YNFKEQ. CDR3 region: CASNRGPNQPQHF. CDR3 bases: TGTGCCAGCAATAGGGGCCCCAATCAGCCCCAGCATTTT.

This chain uses TRBV4-1 with TRBJ1-3, with 8 bases matching TRBD1. Germline-derived CDR1 and CDR2 are MGHRA and YSYEKL. This CDR3 region has 16 residues. The junction had 6 bases not matched to a gene; V was cut back by 1 base and J by 4 bases. The CDR3 sequence is CASSQGPTGGGNTIYF. In nucleotides, the CDR3 is TGCGCCAGCAGCCAAGGCCCTACAGGGGGAGGAAACACCATATATTTT.

Only a few counts were recorded for this clonotype. J is TRBJ1-1 and V is TRBV19; TRBD1 aligns across 11 bases. Germline V CDR1 and CDR2: LNHDA, SQIVND (reference sequence). J was trimmed by 4 bases and V by 5 bases; bases with no gene match: 3. The CDR3 is 14 residues long. CDR3 protein: CASSRDRGTTEAFF. The CDR3 region has the DNA TGTGCCAGTAGTCGGGACAGGGGGACCACTGAAGCTTTCTTT.

V and J are TRBV5-1 and TRBJ2-5; 7 nucleotides agree with TRBD2. V trimming: 5 bases; J trimming: 5 bases; junction bases outside the gene matches: 12. The CDR3 consists of 15 residues. Germline CDR1 reads SGHRS; CDR2 reads YFSETQ. The CDR3 sequence: CASRTAGVLGETQYF. DNA for the CDR3: TGCGCCAGCAGGACCGCGGGGGTACTCGGGGAGACCCAGTACTTC.

The chain couples TRBV7-9 to TRBJ1-4; a possible D gene is TRBD1 (5 bases). Looked up from germline, CDR1 is SEHNR and CDR2 is FQNEAQ (reference sequence). The length of the CDR3 is 15 residues. V lost 5 bases and J lost 8, with 18 bases in between. The CDR3 loop is CASSPVGTEGEKLFF. Here the CDR3 DNA reads TGTGCCAGCAGCCCTGTGGGGACCGAAGGCGAAAAACTGTTTTTT.

Comment on this clonotype: A read error is possible here, since a much larger clone lies one base away. The gene calls are TRBV2 and TRBJ2-7; D ambiguous. The CDR3 sequence is 15 residues long. CDR1 is SNHLY and CDR2 is FYNNEI in the germline V gene. CDR3 coding DNA: TGTGCCAGCAAAATTGGTGCGGCTAACTCCTGCGAGCAGTACTTC. Residues: CASKIGAANSCEQYF.

CDR3 protein: CASSKQTSGRNEQFF. DNA for the CDR3: TGTGCCAGCAGCAAACAGACTAGCGGGAGAAATGAGCAGTTCTTC. The rearrangement links TRBV4-2 to TRBJ2-1; 12 bases are shared with TRBD2. Germline values: CDR1 LGHNA, CDR2 YNFKEQ. The J segment lost 7 bases and the V segment lost 5 bases, leaving 6 bases of the junction unmatched. The CDR3 runs 15 residues.

This clonotype came up many times. The chain uses TRBV7-3 and TRBJ2-1, with 9 bases that match TRBD2. V was pared by 2 bases and J by 0 bases, with 2 bases of the junction left unmatched. The CDR3 has 16 amino acids. Germline V CDR1 and CDR2: SGHTA, FQGTGA. The CDR3 DNA sequence: TGTGCCAGCAGCTTATATAGCGGGAGCTCCTACAATGAGCAGTTCTTC. Residues: CASSLYSGSSYNEQFF.

This clonotype appeared many times. The DNA for the CDR3 is TGTGCCAGCACGACGCGGATCTATGGCTACACCTTC. Its protein is CASTTRIYGYTF. This chain uses TRBV2 with TRBJ1-2, with no clear D. Germline V CDR1 and CDR2: SNHLY, FYNNEI. The CDR3 covers 12 residues. Trimming removed 7 bases at V and 4 bases at J, with 10 bases between. Based on the CDR3 plus reference TRBV2 and TRBJ1-2, the full variable domain is EPEVTQTPSHQVTQMGQEVILRCVPISNHLYFYWYRQILGQKVEFLVSFYNNEISEKSEIFDDQFSVERPDGSNFTLKIRSTKLEDSAMYFCASTTRIYGYTFGSGTRLTVV.